These 13 T cell receptor beta chains originate from one sample sequenced in a study of blood T cells in healthy people across ages. A sample-barcoded 5' primer and a J-beta primer mix were used in a second PCR of about 7 to 12 cycles. Each CDR3 protein gets one entry after TCRdb re-called the 5' RACE reads with MiXCR. The sample contains about a million distinct CDR3 sequences, just over 50% of which appear only once. The sample comprised blood. These receptors all stem from a woman between 55 and 75 years old in good health.

There are a few counts of this clonotype. This chain uses TRBV20-1 with TRBJ2-1; D uncertain. V lost 3 bases and J lost 7, with 22 bases in between. There are 16 residues in the CDR3. CDR1 DFQATT and CDR2 SNEGSKA come from the germline V gene (reference sequence). The CDR3 region has the DNA TGCAGTGCTAGGCCACCCCTTTCGGCGACTTGGAATGAGCAGTTCTTC. Protein sequence: CSARPPLSATWNEQFF.

This clonotype was found many times. V and J are TRBV29-1 and TRBJ2-7, with TRBD1 identical over 8 bases. Trimming at V came to 5 bases and at J to 2 bases, leaving 11 bases not matched to a gene. This CDR3 spans 15 amino acids. The germline CDR1 and CDR2 sequences are SQVTM and ANQGSEA. The CDR3 DNA reads TGCAGCGTTCTCCCCGCGGGGACAGGACCCTACGAGCAGTACTTC. It specifies CSVLPAGTGPYEQYF.

This clonotype was recorded at least ten times. The rearrangement joins TRBV11-2 to TRBJ2-7; D gene uncertain. The CDR3 has 14 residues. Germline CDR1 reads SGHAT; CDR2 reads FQNNGV. The V and J ends lost 5 bases and 2 bases respectively, with 13 bases between them. This chain's CDR3 is CASSSSRPTYEQYF. The CDR3 DNA sequence: TGTGCCAGCAGCAGTAGCCGACCTACCTACGAGCAGTACTTC.

The rearrangement uses TRBV12-3 or TRBV12-4 and TRBJ1-2, with 9 nucleotides matching TRBD1. Trimming removed 2 bases from V and 4 bases from J; junction bases left unmatched: 5. The CDR3 covers 15 residues. The CDR3 nucleotides read TGTGCCAGCAGTTTAAGGACAGGGGACTCCTATGGCTACACCTTC. The encoded protein is CASSLRTGDSYGYTF.

The genes are TRBV28 and TRBJ1-2, with D hard to call. Trimming removed 2 bases from V and 5 bases from J, with 15 bases in between. Germline values: CDR1 MDHEN, CDR2 SYDVKM. The CDR3 totals 15 residues. For the CDR3, the DNA is TGTGCCAGCAGTTTAGGCCAGAATTACTTTTATGGCTACACCTTC. It codes for CASSLGQNYFYGYTF.

This chain connects TRBV20-1 to TRBJ1-2; 8 bases map to TRBD1. The J segment lost 0 bases and the V segment lost 0 bases, leaving 6 bases of the junction unmatched. The germline CDR1 and CDR2 sequences are DFQATT and SNEGSKA (reference sequence). CDR3 size: 16 residues. CDR3 DNA sequence: TGCAGTGCTAGAGATCTGGGACAGGTAGCTAACTATGGCTACACCTTC. This sequence encodes CSARDLGQVANYGYTF.

The gene calls are TRBV9 and TRBJ2-1; TRBD1 or TRBD2 may be the D gene (6 bases each). The germline V gene has CDR1 SGDLS and CDR2 YYNGEE. Trimming cost V 4 bases and J 5 bases, with 13 bases left between them. This CDR3 contains 14 residues. The CDR3 DNA follows: TGTGCCAGCAGCTCCGGGGGCAGGAACAATGAGCAGTTCTTC. Its translation is CASSSGGRNNEQFF.

V and J are TRBV5-1 and TRBJ2-1, with 9 nucleotides matching TRBD1. The J call may be incorrect, as the DNA end agrees better with TRBJ2-7. Germline-derived CDR1 and CDR2 are SGHRS and YFSETQ. The CDR3 has 15 amino acids. CDR3 residues: CASSFLGQGGDEQYF. CDR3 DNA sequence: TGCGCCAGCAGCTTTTTGGGACAGGGTGGGGATGAGCAGTACTTC.

This clonotype appeared a few times. In DNA, the CDR3 is TGTGCCAGCAGCCTAGACAGATTTAACACAGATACGCAGTATTTT. Protein: CASSLDRFNTDTQYF. The gene calls are TRBV3-1 and TRBJ2-3; D perhaps matches TRBD1 (5 bases). Deletions cut 4 bases from V and 2 bases from J, with 13 bases between. The CDR3 is made up of 15 amino acids. CDR1 and CDR2 from the germline V gene are LGHDT and YNNKEL (reference sequence).

The genes are TRBV27 and TRBJ2-7, with 9 bases that match TRBD1. The CDR3 length is 16 residues. V lost 4 bases and J lost 4; bases outside the gene matches: 11. Germline assignment: CDR1 MNHEY and CDR2 SMNVEV (reference sequence). CDR3 in DNA: TGTGCCAGCAGTTCCCCCTCCACAGGGGGCCTATACGAGCAGTACTTC. Its protein product is CASSSPSTGGLYEQYF.

The chain has TRBV7-9 and TRBJ2-4; 10 positions match TRBD2. The closer fit of TRBJ2-7 to the DNA end suggests the J call may be wrong. The germline V gene has CDR1 SEHNR and CDR2 FQNEAQ (reference sequence). This CDR3 has 15 amino acids. The CDR3 reads CASSLTASGSHEQYF. The CDR3 region has the DNA TGTGCCAGCAGCTTAACGGCTAGCGGGAGTCACGAGCAGTACTTC.

This clonotype was counted a few times. The chain recombines TRBV7-2 with TRBJ1-6, with TRBD1 matching over 7 bases. Trimming took 1 base from V and 7 from J; bases not matched to a gene: 4. The germline CDR1 and CDR2 sequences are SGHTA and FQGNSA. The CDR3 runs to 15 residues. The CDR3 region has the DNA TGTGCCAGCAGCTTAGGGGACAGTTCAAATTCACCCCTCCACTTT. It codes for CASSLGDSSNSPLHF.

V gene TRBV27 combines with J gene TRBJ2-7; 12 nucleotides agree with TRBD2. This CDR3 region has 16 residues. V dropped 4 bases and J dropped 1; count of bases not matched to a gene: 5. Germline V gene lookup returns CDR1 MNHEY and CDR2 SMNVEV (reference sequence). The CDR3 sequence: CASSSLAGGASYEQYF. The CDR3 DNA reads TGTGCCAGCAGTTCCCTAGCGGGAGGGGCTTCCTACGAGCAGTACTTC.